This TCR beta chain was retrieved from a study of T cell repertoires in cytomegalovirus infection. Study overall: Both a matching HLA type and CMV infection were indicated by public TCR beta signatures. The study, taken as a whole, reports: It was HLA-C-restricted CMV-specific TCR beta clonotypes that dominated the response ex vivo.

TCRdb redid the calling of the reads with MiXCR, one entry per CDR3 protein. Of a few hundred thousand distinct CDR3 sequences in the sample, about 44% were seen once. The germline CDR1 and CDR2 sequences are SGHTA and FQGNSA. The germline V and J ends were trimmed by 4 bases and 3 bases, with 17 bases remaining between them. CDR3 size: 16 residues. With regard to this clonotype: Antigen specificity is unknown.

The material was cultured PBMCs, obtained from culture after CMV antigen stimulation. The chain employs TRBV7-2 and TRBJ2-3, with TRBD2 as a possible D gene (6 bases). This TCR derives from a human donor in good health (CMV status not recorded). Some clones in this sample may be carry-over from other donors' samples. Here the CDR3 reads CASSWVRGGETDTQYF. DNA of the CDR3: TGTGCCAGCAGCTGGGTTAGGGGCGGGGAAACAGATACGCAGTATTTT.